A single sample is the source of the 8 T cell receptor beta chains below, sequenced in a study of blood T cell repertoires in COVID-19. Assay used: immunoSEQ multiplex PCR; TCRdb lists only in-frame clones, some missing. The profile shows about 57,000 clones, approximately 80% of them singletons. Specimen: PBMCs or T cells enriched from blood (not recorded which). The origin of the receptors is a middle-aged woman with acute COVID-19.

The rearrangement links TRBV3-1 (or the pseudogene TRBV3-2) to TRBJ2-3, with 8 positions matching TRBD2. This CDR3 contains 16 residues. Germline CDR1 is LGHDT and CDR2 is YNNKEL (reference sequence). The J segment lost 3 bases and the V segment lost 4 bases, leaving 9 bases of the junction unmatched. The CDR3 loop is CASSRPLSGGTDTQYF. The CDR3 DNA sequence: TGTGCCAGCAGCCGCCCACTCAGCGGGGGAACAGATACGCAGTATTTT.

This chain joins TRBV2 and TRBJ1-5; a weak D match, TRBD1 (6 bases). Germline V lookup: CDR1 SNHLY, CDR2 FYNNEI. The CDR3 covers 15 residues. With 4 bases removed from V and 3 bases from J, the gap between germline ends came to 13 bases. This CDR3 is CASSGGGQPNQPQHF. The CDR3 bases are TGTGCCAGCAGTGGAGGAGGACAGCCCAATCAGCCCCAGCATTTT. The full variable domain, its missing parts supplied by reference TRBV2 and TRBJ1-5, is EPEVTQTPSHQVTQMGQEVILRCVPISNHLYFYWYRQILGQKVEFLVSFYNNEISEKSEIFDDQFSVERPDGSNFTLKIRSTKLEDSAMYFCASSGGGQPNQPQHFGDGTRLSIL.

This clone was counted a few times. Within the sample, other DNA sequences also encode this same CDR3. The rearrangement links TRBV5-8 to TRBJ1-2, with a weak D call TRBD1 (6 bases). Germline V gene data show CDR1 as SGHTS and CDR2 as YDEGEE. V was cut by 4 bases and J by 0 bases, with 10 bases left in between. The CDR3 totals 14 residues. The CDR3 bases are TGTGCCAGCAGCGTACAGGGAGCTAACTATGGCTACACCTTC. Its translation is CASSVQGANYGYTF.

The chain uses TRBV7-8 and TRBJ2-2; possibly TRBD1 for D (5 bases). This CDR3 contains 15 residues. Trimming took off 5 bases at V and 0 bases at J, with 10 bases between the two ends. In germline, CDR1 is SGHVS, CDR2 FQNEAQ. Here the CDR3 reads CASSPGIANTGELFF. CDR3 DNA: TGTGCCAGCAGCCCAGGGATCGCGAACACCGGGGAGCTGTTTTTT.

The CDR3 region has the DNA TGTGCCAGCAGTGACTCCGCGGGAGCGTACAATGAGCAGTTCTTC. It encodes CASSDSAGAYNEQFF. The chain is built from TRBV6-4 and TRBJ2-1, with TRBD2 matching 7 bases. The junction had 3 bases not matched to a gene; V was cut back by 0 bases and J by 4 bases. The CDR3 contains 15 residues. The germline gives CDR1 MRHNA, CDR2 SNTAGT.

The V call is TRBV7-2, the J call TRBJ1-5; tentative D call: TRBD1 (5 bases). Trimming shortened V by 4 bases and J by 4 bases, and 14 bases separated the two germline ends. The germline gives CDR1 SGHTA, CDR2 FQGNSA. This CDR3 has 15 residues. The CDR3 sequence: CASSSFGDFNQPQHF. CDR3 in DNA: TGTGCCAGCAGCTCTTTCGGGGACTTTAATCAGCCCCAGCATTTT.

This chain uses TRBV27 with TRBJ2-2; 10 positions agree with TRBD2. V was clipped by 2 bases and J by 6 bases; unmatched bases: 3. The CDR3 extends over 15 amino acids. Germline CDR1 and CDR2: MNHEY and SMNVEV (reference sequence). The CDR3 spells CASSLISGRAGELFF. In nucleotides, the CDR3 is TGTGCCAGCAGTTTAATAAGCGGGAGGGCCGGGGAGCTGTTTTTT.

This rearrangement joins TRBV29-1 to TRBJ2-2, with 8 bases matching TRBD1. After removal of 6 bases from V and 6 bases from J, the junction contained 12 bases not matched to a gene. The CDR3 extends over 15 amino acids. Germline values: CDR1 SQVTM, CDR2 ANQGSEA. CDR3 loop: CSVGKDRAPPGELFF. CDR3 bases: TGCAGCGTCGGAAAGGACAGGGCCCCCCCCGGGGAGCTGTTTTTT.